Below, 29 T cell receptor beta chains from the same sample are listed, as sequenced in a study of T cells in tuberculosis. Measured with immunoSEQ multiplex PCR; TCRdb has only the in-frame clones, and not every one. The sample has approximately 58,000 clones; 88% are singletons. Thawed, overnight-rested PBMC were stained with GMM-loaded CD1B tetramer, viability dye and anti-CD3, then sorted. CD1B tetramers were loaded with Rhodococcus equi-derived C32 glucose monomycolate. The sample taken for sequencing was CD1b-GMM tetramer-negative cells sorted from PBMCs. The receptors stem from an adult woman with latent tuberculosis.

CDR3 coding DNA: TGTGCCAGTAGTATAGATGGGACTAGCGTCAGCTCCTACAATGAGCAGTTCTTC. Its protein is CASSIDGTSVSSYNEQFF. The chain recombines TRBV19 with TRBJ2-1, with 10 positions matching TRBD2. Unmatched junction bases numbered 5, after V lost 0 bases and J lost 0 bases. The CDR3 length is 18 residues. Per the germline V gene, CDR1 is LNHDA and CDR2 is SQIVND (reference sequence).

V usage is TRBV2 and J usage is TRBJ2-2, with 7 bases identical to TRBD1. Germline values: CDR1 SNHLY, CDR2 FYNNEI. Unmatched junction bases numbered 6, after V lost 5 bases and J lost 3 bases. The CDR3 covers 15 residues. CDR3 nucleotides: TGTGCCAGCAGTCAAGACAGGGTTGACACCGGGGAGCTGTTTTTT. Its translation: CASSQDRVDTGELFF. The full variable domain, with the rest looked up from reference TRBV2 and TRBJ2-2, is EPEVTQTPSHQVTQMGQEVILRCVPISNHLYFYWYRQILGQKVEFLVSFYNNEISEKSEIFDDQFSVERPDGSNFTLKIRSTKLEDSAMYFCASSQDRVDTGELFFGEGSRLTVL.

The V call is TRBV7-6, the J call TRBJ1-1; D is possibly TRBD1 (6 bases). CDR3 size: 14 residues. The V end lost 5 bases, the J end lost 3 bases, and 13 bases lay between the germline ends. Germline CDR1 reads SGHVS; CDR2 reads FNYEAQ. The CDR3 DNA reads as TGTGCCAGCAGCCCCAGGGGTGTCGACACTGAAGCTTTCTTT. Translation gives CASSPRGVDTEAFF. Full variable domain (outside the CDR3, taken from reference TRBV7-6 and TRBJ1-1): GAGVSQSPRYKVTKRGQDVALRCDPISGHVSLYWYRQALGQGPEFLTYFNYEAQQDKSGLPNDRFSAERPEGSISTLTIQRTEQRDSAMYRCASSPRGVDTEAFFGQGTRLTVV.

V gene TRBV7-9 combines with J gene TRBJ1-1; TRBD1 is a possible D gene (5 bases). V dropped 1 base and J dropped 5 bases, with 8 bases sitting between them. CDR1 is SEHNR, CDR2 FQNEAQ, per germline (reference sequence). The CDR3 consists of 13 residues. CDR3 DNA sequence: TGTGCCAGCAGCTTAGAAAGGGGTACTGAAGCTTTCTTT. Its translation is CASSLERGTEAFF.

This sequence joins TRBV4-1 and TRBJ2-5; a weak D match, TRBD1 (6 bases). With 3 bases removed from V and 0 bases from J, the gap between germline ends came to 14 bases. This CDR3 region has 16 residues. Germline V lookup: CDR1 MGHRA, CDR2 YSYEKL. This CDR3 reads CASSQRTYRDQETQYF. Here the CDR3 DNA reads TGCGCCAGCAGCCAGAGGACGTACAGGGACCAAGAGACCCAGTACTTC.

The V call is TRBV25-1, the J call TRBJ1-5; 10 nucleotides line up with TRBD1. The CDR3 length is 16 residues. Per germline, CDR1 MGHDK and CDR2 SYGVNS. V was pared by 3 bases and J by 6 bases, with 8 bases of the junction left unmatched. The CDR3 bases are TGTGCCAGCAGTGAGGGGGGACAGGGGTGGGTTCAGCCCCAGCATTTT. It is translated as CASSEGGQGWVQPQHF.

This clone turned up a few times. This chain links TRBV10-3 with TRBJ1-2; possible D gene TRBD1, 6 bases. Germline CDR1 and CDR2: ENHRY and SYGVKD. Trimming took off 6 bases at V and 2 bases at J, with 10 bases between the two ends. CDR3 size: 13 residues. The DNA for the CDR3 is TGTGCCATCAGCCAGGACAGCAACTATGGCTACACCTTC. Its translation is CAISQDSNYGYTF.

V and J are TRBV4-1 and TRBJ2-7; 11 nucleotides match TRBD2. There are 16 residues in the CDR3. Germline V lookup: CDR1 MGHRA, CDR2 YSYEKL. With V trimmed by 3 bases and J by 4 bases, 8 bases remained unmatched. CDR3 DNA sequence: TGCGCCAGCAGCCAGGCCGCACTAGCGGGGGTTTACGAGCAGTACTTC. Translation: CASSQAALAGVYEQYF.

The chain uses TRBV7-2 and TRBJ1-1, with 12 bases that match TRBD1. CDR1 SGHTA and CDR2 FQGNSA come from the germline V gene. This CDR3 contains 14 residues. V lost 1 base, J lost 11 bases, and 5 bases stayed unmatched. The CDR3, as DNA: TGTGCCAGCAGCTTAGGGGGACAGGGGGCCTGGGCTTTCTTT. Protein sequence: CASSLGGQGAWAFF.

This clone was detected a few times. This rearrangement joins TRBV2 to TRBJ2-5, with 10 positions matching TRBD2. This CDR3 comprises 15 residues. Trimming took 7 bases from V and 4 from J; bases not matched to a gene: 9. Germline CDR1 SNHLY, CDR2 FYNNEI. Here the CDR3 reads CASKPLLAGGETQYF. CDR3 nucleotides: TGTGCCAGCAAGCCTCTCTTAGCGGGAGGAGAGACCCAGTACTTC.

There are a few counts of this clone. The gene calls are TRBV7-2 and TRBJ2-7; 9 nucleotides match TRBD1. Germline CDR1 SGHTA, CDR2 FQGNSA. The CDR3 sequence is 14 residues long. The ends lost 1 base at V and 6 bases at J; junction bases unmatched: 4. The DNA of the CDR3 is TGTGCCAGCAGCTTAGACGGGACAGGGAGCGAGCAGTACTTC. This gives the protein CASSLDGTGSEQYF.

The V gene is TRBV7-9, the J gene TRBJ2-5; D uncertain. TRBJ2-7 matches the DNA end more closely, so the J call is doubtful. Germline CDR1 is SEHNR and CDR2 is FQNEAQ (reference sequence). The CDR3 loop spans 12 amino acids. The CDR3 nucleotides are TGTGCCAGCAGCTTTAACAGTTACGAGCAGTACTTC. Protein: CASSFNSYEQYF.

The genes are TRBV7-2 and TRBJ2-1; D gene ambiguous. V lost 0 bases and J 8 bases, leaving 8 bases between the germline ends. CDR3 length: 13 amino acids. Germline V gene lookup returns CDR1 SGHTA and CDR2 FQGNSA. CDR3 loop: CASSLAFVDEQFF. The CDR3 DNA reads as TGTGCCAGCAGCTTAGCGTTTGTCGATGAGCAGTTCTTC.

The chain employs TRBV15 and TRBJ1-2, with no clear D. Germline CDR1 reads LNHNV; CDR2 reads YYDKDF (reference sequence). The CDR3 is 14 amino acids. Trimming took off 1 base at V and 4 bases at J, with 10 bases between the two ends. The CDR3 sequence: CATSRVGVSYGYTF. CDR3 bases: TGTGCCACCAGCAGAGTCGGGGTGAGCTATGGCTACACCTTC.

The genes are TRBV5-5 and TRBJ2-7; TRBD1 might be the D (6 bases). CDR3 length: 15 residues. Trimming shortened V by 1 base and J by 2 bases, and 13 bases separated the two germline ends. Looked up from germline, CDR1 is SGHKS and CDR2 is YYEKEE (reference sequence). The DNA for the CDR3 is TGTGCCAGCAGCTTGAGGGGGAAACTCCCCTACGAGCAGTACTTC. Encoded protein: CASSLRGKLPYEQYF. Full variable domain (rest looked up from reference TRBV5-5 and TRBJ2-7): DAGVTQSPTHLIKTRGQQVTLRCSPISGHKSVSWYQQVLGQGPQFIFQYYEKEERGRGNFPDRFSARQFPNYSSELNVNALLLGDSALYLCASSLRGKLPYEQYFGPGTRLTVT.

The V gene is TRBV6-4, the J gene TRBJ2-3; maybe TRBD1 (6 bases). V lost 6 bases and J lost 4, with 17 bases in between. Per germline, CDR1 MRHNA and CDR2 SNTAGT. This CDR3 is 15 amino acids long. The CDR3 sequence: CASSQGLSSADTQYF. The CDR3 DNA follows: TGTGCCAGCAGCCAGGGGCTTTCAAGCGCAGATACGCAGTATTTT.

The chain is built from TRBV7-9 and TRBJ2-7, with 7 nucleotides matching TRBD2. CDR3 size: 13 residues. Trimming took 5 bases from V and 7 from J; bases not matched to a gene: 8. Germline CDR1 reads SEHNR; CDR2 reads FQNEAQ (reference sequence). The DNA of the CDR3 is TGTGCCAGCAGCGGGGGACTACTAACGGAGCAGTACTTC. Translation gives CASSGGLLTEQYF.

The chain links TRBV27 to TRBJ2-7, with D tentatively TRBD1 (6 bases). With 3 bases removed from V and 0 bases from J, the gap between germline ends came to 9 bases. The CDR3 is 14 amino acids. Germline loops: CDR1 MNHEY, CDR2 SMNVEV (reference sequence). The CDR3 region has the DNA TGTGCCAGCAGTTTGTCAGGGGACTCCTACGAGCAGTACTTC. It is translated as CASSLSGDSYEQYF.

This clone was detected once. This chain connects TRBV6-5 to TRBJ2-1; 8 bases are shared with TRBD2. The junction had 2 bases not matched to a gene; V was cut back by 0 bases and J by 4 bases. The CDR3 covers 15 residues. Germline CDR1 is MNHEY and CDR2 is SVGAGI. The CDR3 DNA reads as TGTGCCAGCAGTTACTCACGGGAGGGATACAATGAGCAGTTCTTC. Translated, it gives CASSYSREGYNEQFF.

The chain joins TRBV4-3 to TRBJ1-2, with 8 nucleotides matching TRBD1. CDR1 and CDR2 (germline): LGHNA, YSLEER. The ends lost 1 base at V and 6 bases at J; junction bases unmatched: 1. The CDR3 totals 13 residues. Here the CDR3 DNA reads TGCGCCAGCAGCCAAGGGACAGGGAATGGCTACACCTTC. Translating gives CASSQGTGNGYTF.

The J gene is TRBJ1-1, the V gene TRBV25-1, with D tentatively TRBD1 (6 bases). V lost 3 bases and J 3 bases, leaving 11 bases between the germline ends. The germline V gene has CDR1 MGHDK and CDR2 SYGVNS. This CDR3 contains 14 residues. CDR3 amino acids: CASSEWGGDTEAFF. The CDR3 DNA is TGTGCCAGCAGTGAGTGGGGGGGCGACACTGAAGCTTTCTTT.

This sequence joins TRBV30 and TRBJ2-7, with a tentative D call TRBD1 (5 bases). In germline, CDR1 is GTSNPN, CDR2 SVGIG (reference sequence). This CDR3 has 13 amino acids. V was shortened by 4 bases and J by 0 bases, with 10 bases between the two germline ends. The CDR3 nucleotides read TGTGCCTGGAATACGGACATCTCCTACGAGCAGTACTTC. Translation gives CAWNTDISYEQYF. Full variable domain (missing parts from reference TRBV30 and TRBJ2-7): SQTIHQWPATLVQPVGSPLSLECTVEGTSNPNLYWYRQAAGRGLQLLFYSVGIGQISSEVPQNLSASRPQDRQFILSSKKLLLSDSGFYLCAWNTDISYEQYFGPGTRLTVT.

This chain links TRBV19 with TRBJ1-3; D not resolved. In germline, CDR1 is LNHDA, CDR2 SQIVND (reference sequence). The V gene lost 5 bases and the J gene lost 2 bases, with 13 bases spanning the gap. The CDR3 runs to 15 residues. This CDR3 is CASSLSLRAGNTIYF. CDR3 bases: TGTGCCAGTAGTTTGTCACTCCGCGCTGGAAACACCATATATTTT.

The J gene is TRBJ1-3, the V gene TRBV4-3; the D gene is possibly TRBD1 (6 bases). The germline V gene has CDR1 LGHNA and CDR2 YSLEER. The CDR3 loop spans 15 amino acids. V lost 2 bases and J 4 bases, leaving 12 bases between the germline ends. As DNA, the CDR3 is TGCGCCAGCAGCCAAACAGGGACCGCGGGAAACACCATATATTTT. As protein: CASSQTGTAGNTIYF.

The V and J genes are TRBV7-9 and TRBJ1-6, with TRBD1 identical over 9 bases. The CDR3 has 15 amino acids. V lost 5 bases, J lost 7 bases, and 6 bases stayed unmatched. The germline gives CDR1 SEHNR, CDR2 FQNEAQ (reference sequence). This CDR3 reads CASSPGTGRNSPLHF. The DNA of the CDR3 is TGTGCCAGCAGCCCCGGGACAGGGCGGAATTCACCCCTCCACTTT. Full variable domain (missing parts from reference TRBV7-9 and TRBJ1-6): DTGVSQNPRHKITKRGQNVTFRCDPISEHNRLYWYRQTLGQGPEFLTYFQNEAQLEKSRLLSDRFSAERPKGSFSTLEIQRTEQGDSAMYLCASSPGTGRNSPLHFGNGTRLTVT.

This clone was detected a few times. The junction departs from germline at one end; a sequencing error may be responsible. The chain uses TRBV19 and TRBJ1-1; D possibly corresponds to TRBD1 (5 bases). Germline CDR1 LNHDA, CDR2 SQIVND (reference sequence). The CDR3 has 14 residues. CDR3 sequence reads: CASSIVGANAEAFF. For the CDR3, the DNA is TGTGCCAGTAGTATTGTAGGGGCGAACGCTGAAGCTTTCTTT. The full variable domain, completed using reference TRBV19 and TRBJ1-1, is DGGITQSPKYLFRKEGQNVTLSCEQNLNHDAMYWYRQDPGQGLRLIYYSQIVNDFQKGDIAEGYSVSREKKESFPLTVTSAQKNPTAFYLCASSIVGANAEAFFGQGTRLTVV.

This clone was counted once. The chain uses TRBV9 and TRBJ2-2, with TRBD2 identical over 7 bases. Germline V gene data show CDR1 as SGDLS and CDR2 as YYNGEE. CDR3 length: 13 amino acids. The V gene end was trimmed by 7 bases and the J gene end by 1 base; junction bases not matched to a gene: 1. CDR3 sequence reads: CASVAGNTGELFF. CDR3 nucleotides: TGTGCCAGCGTAGCGGGGAACACCGGGGAGCTGTTTTTT. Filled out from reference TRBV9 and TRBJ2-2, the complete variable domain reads DSGVTQTPKHLITATGQRVTLRCSPRSGDLSVYWYQQSLDQGLQFLIQYYNGEERAKGNILERFSAQQFPDLHSELNLSSLELGDSALYFCASVAGNTGELFFGEGSRLTVL.

CDR3 protein: CAISVRLAGGVYNEQFF. The CDR3 region has the DNA TGTGCCATCAGTGTAAGACTAGCGGGGGGTGTATACAATGAGCAGTTCTTC. V usage is TRBV10-3 and J usage is TRBJ2-1, with 13 bases fitting TRBD2. Trimming removed 4 bases from V and 4 bases from J; junction bases left unmatched: 7. The CDR3 has 17 residues. Germline V gene sequence: CDR1 ENHRY, CDR2 SYGVKD.

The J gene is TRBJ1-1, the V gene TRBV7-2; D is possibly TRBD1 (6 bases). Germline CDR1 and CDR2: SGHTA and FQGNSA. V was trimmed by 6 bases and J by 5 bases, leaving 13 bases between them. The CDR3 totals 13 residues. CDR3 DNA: TGTGCCAGCAGGCAGGGGAGAGGGACTGAAGCTTTCTTT. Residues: CASRQGRGTEAFF.